Listed here are 18 T cell receptor beta chains from one sample, sequenced in a study of blood T cell repertoires in COVID-19. Sequencing used immunoSEQ multiplex PCR; TCRdb keeps in-frame clones, though not all of them. The sample consists of 230,000 or so clones, approximately 80% of them appearing once. Source material: peripheral blood. These TCRs come from a woman aged 40 to 55 who had recovered from COVID-19.

The chain carries TRBV3-1 (or the pseudogene TRBV3-2) and TRBJ2-5, with 13 bases identical to TRBD2. V shed 1 base and J 4 bases; nucleotides not matched to a gene: 0. CDR1 is LGHDT, CDR2 YNNKEL, per germline (reference sequence). The CDR3 consists of 15 residues. CDR3 amino acids: CASSQGLAGGETQYF. The DNA of the CDR3 is TGTGCCAGCAGCCAAGGACTAGCGGGGGGAGAGACCCAGTACTTC.

The genes are TRBV6-5 and TRBJ2-7; 7 bases are shared with TRBD2. There are 14 residues in the CDR3. The V segment lost 6 bases and the J segment 3 bases; nucleotides outside the gene matches: 8. Germline V gene lookup returns CDR1 MNHEY and CDR2 SVGAGI. CDR3 in amino acids: CASSLGGDNYEQYF. For the CDR3, the DNA is TGTGCCAGCAGCCTTGGGGGGGATAACTACGAGCAGTACTTC.

This clone was found once. The gene calls are TRBV11-2 and TRBJ2-5; maybe TRBD1 (5 bases). There are 14 residues in the CDR3. In germline, CDR1 is SGHAT, CDR2 FQNNGV. V lost 4 bases, J lost 4 bases, and 13 bases lay in between. The CDR3 bases are TGTGCCAGCAGCTCGCCATGGCAGGGAGAGACCCAGTACTTC. The encoded protein is CASSSPWQGETQYF.

V is TRBV2 and J is TRBJ1-2; 7 positions match TRBD1. Germline-derived CDR1 and CDR2 are SNHLY and FYNNEI. The CDR3 loop spans 17 amino acids. V dropped 5 bases and J dropped 4; count of bases not matched to a gene: 16. CDR3: CASSYSVNRDRLYGYTF. DNA for the CDR3: TGTGCCAGCAGTTATTCAGTGAATCGGGACAGACTCTATGGCTACACCTTC.

The chain has TRBV7-2 and TRBJ2-7; tentatively, D is TRBD2 (6 bases). Between the trimmed V and J ends, which lost 3 bases and 2 bases, there was a span of 14 bases. CDR3 length: 15 residues. Germline V gene data show CDR1 as SGHTA and CDR2 as FQGNSA. The CDR3 reads CASSLTTRATYEQYF. For the CDR3, the DNA is TGTGCCAGCAGCTTGACGACTAGGGCCACCTACGAGCAGTACTTC.

The DNA of the CDR3 is TGTGCCAGCAGTTTTTCGAGGGTTCGTTATGGAGAGACCCAGTACTTC. Protein product: CASSFSRVRYGETQYF. The chain employs TRBV28 and TRBJ2-5, with D maybe TRBD2 (5 bases). This CDR3 contains 16 residues. Germline V CDR1 and CDR2: MDHEN, SYDVKM. V gave up 3 bases and J gave up 4 bases, with 18 bases separating them. Using reference TRBV28 and TRBJ2-5 for the parts outside the CDR3, the full variable domain is DVKVTQSSRYLVKRTGEKVFLECVQDMDHENMFWYRQDPGLGLRLIYFSYDVKMKEKGDIPEGYSVSREKKERFSLILESASTNQTSMYLCASSFSRVRYGETQYFGPGTRLLVL.

This clone appeared a single time. The rearrangement uses TRBV12-3 or TRBV12-4 and TRBJ1-1; D unresolved. The CDR3 length is 11 residues. Trimming shortened V by 7 bases and J by 7 bases, and 10 bases separated the two germline ends. DNA for the CDR3: TGTGCCAGCACCCTGTATCGTGAAGCTTTCTTT. Its protein is CASTLYREAFF.

The rearrangement uses TRBV27 and TRBJ2-1; TRBD1 matches at 12 bases. J gave up 7 bases and V 5 bases, and 9 bases lay outside the gene matches. Germline CDR1 reads MNHEY; CDR2 reads SMNVEV (reference sequence). The CDR3 totals 16 residues. CDR3 in amino acids: CASSAPWDRGRNEQFF. The CDR3 DNA is TGTGCCAGCAGTGCTCCTTGGGACAGGGGGCGAAATGAGCAGTTCTTC.

The chain combines TRBV7-2 with TRBJ1-2, with 7 positions matching TRBD1. Germline CDR1 is SGHTA and CDR2 is FQGNSA. The CDR3 spans 13 residues. Trimming at V came to 3 bases and at J to 6 bases, leaving 4 bases not matched to a gene. CDR3 bases: TGTGCCAGCAGCTTGACAGGGATTGATGGCTACACCTTC. Its translation is CASSLTGIDGYTF.

This chain connects TRBV30 to TRBJ2-7; 8 bases line up with TRBD1. Germline CDR1 reads GTSNPN; CDR2 reads SVGIG (reference sequence). This CDR3 region has 14 residues. Trimming at V came to 4 bases and at J to 6 bases, leaving 11 bases not matched to a gene. The DNA of the CDR3 is TGTGCCTGGAATGTTCGGTTCACAGGGGGCGAGCAGTACTTC. The encoded protein is CAWNVRFTGGEQYF.

The chain employs TRBV15 and TRBJ2-5, with 9 bases fitting TRBD2. J gave up 5 bases and V 9 bases, and 10 bases lay outside the gene matches. The germline CDR1 and CDR2 sequences are LNHNV and YYDKDF (reference sequence). The CDR3 is made up of 14 amino acids. CDR3 loop: CATTSGGDVETQYF. CDR3 coding DNA: TGTGCCACGACTAGCGGTGGAGACGTGGAGACCCAGTACTTC.

The chain joins TRBV9 to TRBJ2-1; the D is unclear. Germline V lookup: CDR1 SGDLS, CDR2 YYNGEE. V gave up 4 bases and J gave up 5 bases, with 13 bases separating them. The CDR3 loop spans 14 amino acids. Here the CDR3 DNA reads TGTGCCAGCAGCTACTACGGCGTTAACAATGAGCAGTTCTTC. This sequence encodes CASSYYGVNNEQFF. Full variable domain (remainder filled in from reference TRBV9 and TRBJ2-1): DSGVTQTPKHLITATGQRVTLRCSPRSGDLSVYWYQQSLDQGLQFLIQYYNGEERAKGNILERFSAQQFPDLHSELNLSSLELGDSALYFCASSYYGVNNEQFFGPGTRLTVL.

The CDR3 region is CASSKESEDTEAFF. For the CDR3, the DNA is TGTGCCAGCAGCAAAGAATCCGAGGACACTGAAGCTTTCTTT. The chain joins TRBV21-1 to TRBJ1-1. TRBV21-1 is assigned pseudogene status. This CDR3 region has 14 residues.

V and J are TRBV19 and TRBJ2-3; 9 nucleotides align to TRBD2. Germline-derived CDR1 and CDR2 are LNHDA and SQIVND (reference sequence). V was pared by 1 base and J by 4 bases, with 12 bases of the junction left unmatched. CDR3 length: 18 residues. Here the CDR3 DNA reads TGTGCCAGTAGTATAGCCCCCTGGGGGGCGGGGGGGCCAGATACGCAGTATTTT. Residues: CASSIAPWGAGGPDTQYF.

This clone was seen ten or more times. This chain uses TRBV10-3 with TRBJ1-2; 8 bases match TRBD1. The trim removed 8 bases at V and 4 bases at J, leaving 18 bases unmatched. The CDR3 is made up of 17 amino acids. Germline CDR1 ENHRY, CDR2 SYGVKD. This CDR3 reads CAIGIWTGTNEGYGYTF. The CDR3 bases are TGTGCCATCGGGATCTGGACAGGGACAAATGAAGGCTATGGCTACACCTTC.

The chain employs TRBV7-2 and TRBJ1-6; 7 bases are a match to TRBD1. This CDR3 region has 16 residues. CDR1 is SGHTA and CDR2 is FQGNSA in the germline V gene. With 5 bases clipped from V and 9 bases from J, the junction kept 13 bases outside the gene matches. As DNA, the CDR3 is TGTGCCAGCAGCCAGGGGGGAACAGGGCTAGGTTCACCCCTCCACTTT. The encoded protein is CASSQGGTGLGSPLHF.

This clone came up a few times. Other DNA sequences in the sample encode the same CDR3. V is TRBV5-1 and J is TRBJ2-5; the D is unclear. Trimming removed 1 base from V and 5 bases from J, with 3 bases in between. CDR3 length: 11 residues. Germline assignment: CDR1 SGHRS and CDR2 YFSETQ. Here the CDR3 DNA reads TGCGCCAGCAGCTTGTCGGAGACCCAGTACTTC. Encoded protein: CASSLSETQYF. Supplemented by reference TRBV5-1 and TRBJ2-5, the full variable domain reads KAGVTQTPRYLIKTRGQQVTLSCSPISGHRSVSWYQQTPGQGLQFLFEYFSETQRNKGNFPGRFSGRQFSNSRSEMNVSTLELGDSALYLCASSLSETQYFGPGTRLLVL.

The CDR3 nucleotides read TGTGCCAGCAGTTCTATGCTAGGGACAGGGGTAGCCAATGAGCAGTTCTTC. The encoded protein is CASSSMLGTGVANEQFF. The rearrangement links TRBV2 to TRBJ2-1, with 10 nucleotides matching TRBD1. J was trimmed by 6 bases and V by 5 bases; bases with no gene match: 13. This CDR3 contains 17 residues. Germline CDR1 and CDR2: SNHLY and FYNNEI.